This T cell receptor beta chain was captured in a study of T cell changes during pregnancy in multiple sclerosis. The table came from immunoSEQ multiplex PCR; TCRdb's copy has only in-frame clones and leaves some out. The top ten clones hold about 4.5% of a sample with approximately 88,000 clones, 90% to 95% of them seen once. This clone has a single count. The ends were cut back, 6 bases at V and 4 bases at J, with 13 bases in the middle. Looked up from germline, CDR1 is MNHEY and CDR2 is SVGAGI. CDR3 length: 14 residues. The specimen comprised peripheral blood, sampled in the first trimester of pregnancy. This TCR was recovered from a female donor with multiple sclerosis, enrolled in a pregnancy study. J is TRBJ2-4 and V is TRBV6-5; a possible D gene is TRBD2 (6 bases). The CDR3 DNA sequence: TGTGCCAGCAGCCCCCCGGGGGAGAAAAACATTCAGTACTTC. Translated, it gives CASSPPGEKNIQYF.